These 29 T cell receptor beta chains came from one sample sequenced in a study of T cell responses to AZD1222 COVID-19 vaccine. Measured with immunoSEQ multiplex PCR; TCRdb has only the in-frame clones, and not every one. The table includes about 56,000 clones, over 80% detected once. The source material was peripheral blood, sampled on day 0 of AZD1222 vaccination. The receptor set was obtained from an adult in good health.

The J gene is TRBJ2-7, the V gene TRBV6-6; 12 bases are a match to TRBD1. This CDR3 is 15 amino acids long. The J segment lost 6 bases and the V segment lost 6 bases, leaving 9 bases of the junction unmatched. Germline V gives CDR1 MNHNY, CDR2 SVGAGI (reference sequence). This chain's CDR3 is CASRDTGTGGGEQYF. The CDR3 coding sequence is TGTGCCAGCAGAGATACCGGGACAGGGGGCGGCGAGCAGTACTTC.

The genes are TRBV6-6 and TRBJ1-2; a weak D match, TRBD1 (5 bases). Trimming took 1 base from V and 8 from J, leaving 17 bases between them. This CDR3 is built from 15 residues. Germline CDR1 and CDR2: MNHNY and SVGAGI (reference sequence). This chain's CDR3 is CASSYLTDGTGGYTF. The CDR3 nucleotides read TGTGCCAGCAGTTACTTGACAGACGGTACTGGGGGCTACACCTTC.

The chain couples TRBV11-2 to TRBJ2-7; 8 bases are shared with TRBD1. Germline V gene lookup returns CDR1 SGHAT and CDR2 FQNNGV. The junction had 6 bases not matched to a gene; V was cut back by 2 bases and J by 6 bases. This CDR3 region has 14 residues. The CDR3 reads CASSLTAGGGEQYF. In DNA, the CDR3 is TGTGCCAGCAGCTTAACGGCAGGGGGCGGCGAGCAGTACTTC.

V is TRBV6-4 and J is TRBJ2-4, with D maybe TRBD1 (5 bases). This CDR3 comprises 13 residues. Germline loops: CDR1 MRHNA, CDR2 SNTAGT. V gave up 0 bases and J gave up 7 bases, with 7 bases separating them. The CDR3 DNA reads TGTGCCAGCAGTGACTCGTCAGGGAACATTCAGTACTTC. Translated, it gives CASSDSSGNIQYF.

The gene calls are TRBV9 and TRBJ2-1, with D tentatively TRBD2 (6 bases). Germline V CDR1 and CDR2: SGDLS, YYNGEE. The CDR3 runs 17 residues. V was cut by 0 bases and J by 4 bases, with 17 bases left in between. CDR3 sequence reads: CASSVEGVSGPYNEQFF. Written as DNA, the CDR3 is TGTGCCAGCAGCGTAGAAGGCGTTAGCGGACCTTACAATGAGCAGTTCTTC.

The gene calls are TRBV12-5 and TRBJ1-1, with 8 positions matching TRBD1. J lost 4 bases, V lost 4 bases, and 11 bases had no gene match. Germline lookup yields CDR1 LGHNT and CDR2 FRNRAP. The CDR3 covers 16 residues. CDR3 protein: CASGSPSGQDGTEAFF. The CDR3 DNA follows: TGTGCTAGTGGTTCACCATCGGGACAGGATGGCACTGAAGCTTTCTTT.

V and J are TRBV18 and TRBJ1-2, with 7 bases lining up with TRBD1. V gave up 3 bases and J gave up 5 bases; unmatched junction bases: 9. Germline V lookup: CDR1 KGHSH, CDR2 LQKENI. The CDR3 consists of 15 residues. The chain's CDR3 is CASSPTEGARYGYTF. For the CDR3, the DNA is TGTGCCAGCTCACCTACCGAGGGGGCAAGGTATGGCTACACCTTC. The full variable domain, with the rest looked up from reference TRBV18 and TRBJ1-2, is NAGVMQNPRHLVRRRGQEARLRCSPMKGHSHVYWYRQLPEEGLKFMVYLQKENIIDESGMPKERFSAEFPKEGPSILRIQQVVRGDSAAYFCASSPTEGARYGYTFGSGTRLTVV.

J is TRBJ1-1 and V is TRBV19; weak D call: TRBD1 (5 bases). Germline lookup yields CDR1 LNHDA and CDR2 SQIVND (reference sequence). V shed 7 bases and J shed 8 bases, with 23 bases lying between them. CDR3 length: 15 residues. CDR3 nucleotides: TGTGCCAGTATTGAGATCGGTCAGGGCTCATCGGAAGCTTTCTTT. As protein: CASIEIGQGSSEAFF.

The sample holds one count of this clone. The genes are TRBV7-2 and TRBJ2-7; tentatively, D is TRBD2 (6 bases). Deletions cut 1 base from V and 0 bases from J, with 13 bases between. The CDR3 sequence is 16 residues long. Germline CDR1 reads SGHTA; CDR2 reads FQGNSA. The DNA for the CDR3 is TGTGCCAGCAGCTTAGTGCCTAGCGTGGGCTCCTACGAGCAGTACTTC. Translating it yields CASSLVPSVGSYEQYF.

The chain couples TRBV4-1 to TRBJ2-3; the match to TRBD2 covers 7 bases. The germline CDR1 and CDR2 sequences are MGHRA and YSYEKL. This CDR3 is built from 15 residues. After removal of 5 bases from V and 0 bases from J, the junction contained 5 bases not matched to a gene. This chain's CDR3 is CASSETSASTDTQYF. The CDR3 DNA reads as TGCGCCAGCAGCGAAACTAGCGCCAGCACAGATACGCAGTATTTT.

The chain carries TRBV5-5 and TRBJ1-1; D unclear. The germline V gene encodes CDR1 SGHKS and CDR2 YYEKEE (reference sequence). V was shortened by 4 bases and J by 0 bases, with 10 bases between the two germline ends. This CDR3 is 14 amino acids long. This chain's CDR3 is CASSPRTLNTEAFF. The DNA for the CDR3 is TGTGCCAGCAGCCCTAGGACGTTGAACACTGAAGCTTTCTTT.

This clone was seen a handful of times. The chain has TRBV5-1 and TRBJ1-2; TRBD1 matches 8 bases. Per the germline V gene, CDR1 is SGHRS and CDR2 is YFSETQ. V trimming: 3 bases; J trimming: 9 bases; junction bases outside the gene matches: 13. The CDR3 totals 15 residues. The CDR3 bases are TGCGCCAGCAGCTCGGGCCCCGGACAGGGTAGGCGCTACACCTTC. Protein product: CASSSGPGQGRRYTF.

V gene TRBV12-3 or TRBV12-4 combines with J gene TRBJ1-1, with D possibly TRBD1 on 6 matching bases. The CDR3 has 13 residues. Deletions cut 8 bases from V and 7 bases from J, with 17 bases between. The CDR3 sequence: CASSSGGPDEAFF. The CDR3 DNA reads TGTGCCAGCTCCTCTGGGGGGCCGGATGAAGCTTTCTTT.

The V and J genes are TRBV2 and TRBJ1-6; D possibly corresponds to TRBD1 (6 bases). CDR1 is SNHLY, CDR2 FYNNEI, per germline. Trimming pared 7 bases from V and 7 bases from J, leaving 20 bases between. The length of the CDR3 is 16 residues. This CDR3 is CASNGPPTGVNSPLHF. The CDR3 coding sequence is TGTGCCAGCAATGGCCCTCCGACAGGTGTGAATTCACCCCTCCACTTT.

The V call is TRBV5-4, the J call TRBJ1-4; 8 bases align to TRBD1. The CDR3 covers 14 residues. Germline CDR1 SGHNT, CDR2 YYREEE (reference sequence). J was trimmed by 4 bases and V by 3 bases; bases with no gene match: 2. CDR3 sequence reads: CASSSGQVNEKLFF. CDR3 DNA sequence: TGTGCCAGCAGCTCGGGACAGGTTAATGAAAAACTGTTTTTT.

This chain uses TRBV5-4 with TRBJ1-4; unclear D gene. The CDR3 spans 13 residues. Germline CDR1 SGHNT, CDR2 YYREEE (reference sequence). With 4 bases removed from V and 7 bases from J, the gap between germline ends came to 11 bases. The CDR3: CASSPARGEKLFF. CDR3 coding DNA: TGTGCCAGCAGCCCGGCCCGCGGTGAAAAACTGTTTTTT.

By its share, this clone is medium-sized. The chain recombines TRBV19 with TRBJ1-1, with D perhaps matching TRBD1 (5 bases). The CDR3 is 13 amino acids. The germline V gene has CDR1 LNHDA and CDR2 SQIVND (reference sequence). The V and J ends lost 1 base and 7 bases respectively, with 10 bases between them. This CDR3 is CASSIGQGFEAFF. The CDR3 DNA reads TGTGCCAGTAGTATAGGCCAGGGCTTTGAAGCTTTCTTT.

CDR3 sequence (DNA): TGTGCCAGCAGCTCTTCGACCGGGAACAATGAGCAGTTCTTC. Translating it yields CASSSSTGNNEQFF. The V gene is TRBV7-6, the J gene TRBJ2-1; TRBD2 is a possible D gene (5 bases). The CDR3 runs to 14 residues. V shed 4 bases and J shed 5 bases, with 12 bases lying between them. Looked up from germline, CDR1 is SGHVS and CDR2 is FNYEAQ.

The rearrangement joins TRBV7-8 to TRBJ2-5; 14 bases match TRBD2. CDR3 length: 16 amino acids. V lost 7 bases and J lost 5; bases outside the gene matches: 9. Germline CDR1 and CDR2: SGHVS and FQNEAQ. The CDR3 DNA reads as TGTGCCAGCACGGGGACTAGCGGGAGAGGGGGGGAGACCCAGTACTTC. Translation: CASTGTSGRGGETQYF.

The chain links TRBV5-5 to TRBJ1-4; TRBD1 is a possible D gene (6 bases). The CDR3 has 16 amino acids. V lost 3 bases and J 4 bases, leaving 16 bases between the germline ends. In germline, CDR1 is SGHKS, CDR2 YYEKEE (reference sequence). The CDR3 is CASSSAIRDINEKLFF. In DNA, the CDR3 is TGTGCCAGCAGCTCGGCGATAAGGGACATTAATGAAAAACTGTTTTTT.

The chain employs TRBV4-2 and TRBJ2-6; D is undetermined. Germline CDR1 and CDR2: LGHNA and YNFKEQ. V lost 4 bases, J lost 0 bases, and 1 base lay in between. The CDR3 runs to 13 residues. CDR3 in amino acids: CASSPSGANVLTF. Written as DNA, the CDR3 is TGTGCCAGCAGCCCCTCTGGGGCCAACGTCCTGACTTTC.

The gene calls are TRBV21-1 and TRBJ2-3; TRBD2, the D gene given by the table, was not confirmed from the DNA. TRBV21-1 is described as a pseudogene. The CDR3 is 17 residues long. Here the CDR3 reads CASSLEGPGSSTDTQYF. CDR3 nucleotide sequence: TGTGCCAGCAGCCTGGAGGGGCCCGGGAGCAGCACAGATACGCAGTATTTT.

This chain uses TRBV18 with TRBJ1-1, with D perhaps TRBD1 (5 bases). V shed 5 bases and J shed 11 bases, with 15 bases lying between them. Looked up from germline, CDR1 is KGHSH and CDR2 is LQKENI. The CDR3 has 12 amino acids. Written as DNA, the CDR3 is TGTGCCAGCTCAGAAGAGGGGTGGGTGGCTTTCTTT. It specifies CASSEEGWVAFF.

The chain is built from TRBV7-2 and TRBJ2-7; D not certain. Germline V gene sequence: CDR1 SGHTA, CDR2 FQGNSA. The CDR3 runs to 13 residues. V was pared by 5 bases and J by 3 bases, with 11 bases between. CDR3: CASSPGPLYEQYF. The DNA of the CDR3 is TGTGCCAGCAGCCCCGGACCGCTCTACGAGCAGTACTTC.

V gene TRBV7-3 combines with J gene TRBJ2-1; 11 nucleotides agree with TRBD2. Germline loops: CDR1 SGHTA, CDR2 FQGTGA. This CDR3 has 18 residues. V gave up 5 bases and J gave up 6 bases; unmatched junction bases: 15. The CDR3 loop is CASSPERLAGGPGNEQFF. CDR3 nucleotide sequence: TGTGCCAGCAGCCCCGAAAGGCTAGCGGGAGGTCCCGGCAATGAGCAGTTCTTC.

The V gene is TRBV10-2, the J gene TRBJ2-7; D is possibly TRBD2 (6 bases). CDR1 and CDR2 (germline): WSHSY, SAAADI. Trimming shortened V by 0 bases and J by 6 bases, and 12 bases separated the two germline ends. This CDR3 has 14 amino acids. The CDR3 loop is CASSESGRGGEQYF. In DNA form, the CDR3 reads TGCGCCAGCAGTGAGTCGGGGCGGGGAGGCGAGCAGTACTTC.

This chain connects TRBV2 to TRBJ1-6; 9 bases agree with TRBD1. Germline CDR1 is SNHLY and CDR2 is FYNNEI. V was clipped by 8 bases and J by 9 bases; unmatched bases: 8. This CDR3 spans 14 amino acids. In nucleotides, the CDR3 is TGTGCCAGCGGTTGGGACAGGGAGAGTTCACCCCTCCACTTT. Amino acids: CASGWDRESSPLHF.

V and J are TRBV4-2 and TRBJ2-7; 7 bases map to TRBD1. The CDR3 is made up of 14 amino acids. The V gene's germline CDR1 is LGHNA and CDR2 YNFKEQ. The trim removed 1 base at V and 2 bases at J, leaving 2 bases unmatched. CDR3 bases: TGTGCCAGCAGCCAAGGGGACAGTACCTACGAGCAGTACTTC. Its protein product is CASSQGDSTYEQYF.

The rearrangement uses TRBV18 and TRBJ2-7; D call uncertain. From germline, CDR1 is KGHSH and CDR2 LQKENI. The CDR3 is 14 residues long. With 2 bases removed from V and 0 bases from J, the gap between germline ends came to 8 bases. The CDR3 bases are TGTGCCAGCTCACCAGGGTACGGCTCCTACGAGCAGTACTTC. This translates into CASSPGYGSYEQYF.